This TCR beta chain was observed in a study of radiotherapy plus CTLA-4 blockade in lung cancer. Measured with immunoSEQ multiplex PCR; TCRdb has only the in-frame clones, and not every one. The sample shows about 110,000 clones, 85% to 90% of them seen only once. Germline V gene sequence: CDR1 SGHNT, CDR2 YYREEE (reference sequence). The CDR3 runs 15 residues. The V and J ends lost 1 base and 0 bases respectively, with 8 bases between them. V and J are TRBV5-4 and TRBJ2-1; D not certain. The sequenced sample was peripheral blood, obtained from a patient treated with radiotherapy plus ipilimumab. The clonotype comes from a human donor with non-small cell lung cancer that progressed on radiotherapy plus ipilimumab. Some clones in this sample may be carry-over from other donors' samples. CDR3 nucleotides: TGTGCCAGCAGCTTGACGCAGAGCTCCTACAATGAGCAGTTCTTC. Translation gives CASSLTQSSYNEQFF.